The TCR beta chain under discussion was sequenced for a study of T cell repertoires in cytomegalovirus infection. Study outcomes and limitations: HLA-C-restricted CMV-specific TCR beta clonotypes prevailed in the ex vivo response.

On this clonotype itself: Its specificity is not known.

The length of the CDR3 is 16 residues. Germline values: CDR1 MNHEY, CDR2 SMNVEV (reference sequence). Trimming removed 2 bases from V and 4 bases from J, with 15 bases in between. From the reads, TCRdb called clonotypes with MiXCR, one entry per CDR3 protein. The sample yields about 770,000 distinct CDR3 sequences, 25% to 35% seen once. The sequence was collected from a human donor in good health (CMV status not recorded). Some clones in this sample may be carry-over from other donors' samples. Material: cultured CD8+ T cells from PBMCs, obtained from culture after CMV antigen stimulation. The rearrangement links TRBV27 to TRBJ2-1; D is undetermined. CDR3 nucleotide sequence: TGTGCCAGCAGTTTAAGCGCCTCCCCTTTATACAATGAGCAGTTCTTC. Protein sequence: CASSLSASPLYNEQFF.